This is a list of T cell receptor beta chains from one sample in a study of CD4 T cells in relation to SARS-CoV-2 and coronaviruses. Some clones are missing from TCRdb's copy, which holds only in-frame ones; the method was immunoSEQ multiplex PCR. The sample holds some 68,000 clones, just over 90% seen once. The sequenced sample consisted of naive CD4+ T cells from PBMCs. The receptors stem from a human donor in good health. CDR3s include the opening cysteine and the closing phenylalanine or tryptophan. D genes are given only for firm matches. For some rows the clone size is stated as once, few or many, or as a class when expanded; others skip it.

cdr3_length,d_call,clone_size,j_call,v_call,cdr3_aa,cdr3_nt
15,.,.,TRBJ1-2,TRBV5-6,CASSLLGRPLYGYTF,TGTGCCAGCAGCTTGTTGGGCAGGCCGCTCTATGGCTACACCTTC
14,.,once,TRBJ2-7,TRBV7-9,CASSLGTVTYEQYF,TGTGCCAGCAGCTTAGGGACAGTTACCTACGAGCAGTACTTC
15,TRBD1,.,TRBJ2-3,TRBV28,CASSSTGTSTDTQYF,TGTGCCAGCAGTTCGACAGGGACGAGCACAGATACGCAGTATTTT
13,.,.,TRBJ2-5,TRBV29-1,CSVVLGGEETQYF,TGCAGCGTTGTACTTGGCGGGGAAGAGACCCAGTACTTC
15,TRBD2,.,TRBJ2-3,TRBV5-1,CASSLAREGHDTQYF,TGCGCCAGCAGCTTGGCGCGGGAGGGCCACGATACGCAGTATTTT
17,TRBD2,.,TRBJ2-2,TRBV5-1,CASSLLAGGSSTGELFF,TGCGCCAGCAGCTTACTAGCGGGAGGGTCGAGCACCGGGGAGCTGTTTTTT
14,TRBD2,.,TRBJ2-7,TRBV2,CASRLAGARYEQYF,TGTGCCAGCCGTCTAGCGGGAGCCCGCTACGAGCAGTACTTC
15,.,.,TRBJ1-6,TRBV5-6,CASSFGPREDSPLHF,TGTGCCAGCAGCTTTGGCCCCCGAGAGGATTCACCCCTCCACTTT
14,.,.,TRBJ1-3,TRBV5-8,CASSLRSPGNTIYF,TGTGCCAGCAGCTTGAGAAGCCCTGGAAACACCATATATTTT
15,.,.,TRBJ1-2,TRBV7-2,CASSQRTTELVGYTF,TGTGCCAGCAGCCAGCGAACTACGGAATTGGTTGGCTACACCTTC
15,TRBD2,.,TRBJ2-5,TRBV10-3,CAITPQPGGPETQYF,TGTGCCATCACGCCCCAACCGGGGGGGCCTGAGACCCAGTACTTC
17,TRBD2,once,TRBJ2-1,TRBV7-2,CASSLRGSGRAQNEQFF,TGTGCCAGCAGCTTACGGGGTAGCGGGAGGGCCCAAAATGAGCAGTTCTTC
14,.,.,TRBJ2-1,TRBV28,CASSLSQGQGEQFF,TGTGCCAGCAGTTTAAGCCAGGGCCAGGGGGAGCAGTTCTTC
17,.,.,TRBJ1-1,TRBV10-3,CAISPHTRTGLRTEAFF,TGTGCCATCAGTCCTCATACCAGAACAGGGCTCCGCACTGAAGCTTTCTTT